This TCR beta chain originates from a study of blood T cell repertoires in COVID-19. Overall study context: Whether acute or convalescent, the COVID-19 samples came from the United States, Italy and Spain. The analysed material was cDNA or gDNA that came from T cells, B-cell-depleted T cells, or PBMCs.

V gave up 1 base and J gave up 0 bases; unmatched junction bases: 2. Germline CDR1 and CDR2: SGDLS and YYNGEE. CDR3 size: 15 residues. Here immunoSEQ multiplex PCR was the method, and the copy in TCRdb shows in-frame clones only, minus some. The sample lists about 100,000 clones; roughly 79% were seen once. The specimen sequenced was peripheral blood. This chain links TRBV9 with TRBJ2-3, with 7 bases lining up with TRBD2. This receptor was identified in a man aged 70 or older with active or convalescent COVID-19. The CDR3 sequence: CASSVWGGSTDTQYF. For the CDR3, the DNA is TGTGCCAGCAGCGTATGGGGAGGGAGCACAGATACGCAGTATTTT.